The text below deals with one T cell receptor (beta chain). The data were obtained in a study of shared clonotypes between healthy human individuals. Profiled with immunoSEQ multiplex PCR; TCRdb holds only in-frame clones, not every one. In the table there are over 2 million clones, about 95% of which are singletons. Positively selected for CCR7, the CD45RO-negative cells used as naive CD8 cells excluded terminally differentiated effector memory CD45RA+ cells. Germline lookup yields CDR1 SNHLY and CDR2 FYNNEI. Trimming at V came to 5 bases and at J to 9 bases, leaving 7 bases not matched to a gene. The CDR3 extends over 14 amino acids.

The chain couples TRBV2 to TRBJ2-1, with TRBD1 matching 10 bases. This TCR came from a man aged 18 to 30 in good health. Sample: naive CD8+ T cells sorted from blood. The CDR3 spells CASSPGQGPTEQFF. CDR3 DNA: TGTGCCAGCAGTCCGGGACAGGGGCCGACTGAGCAGTTCTTC. Full variable domain (rest looked up from reference TRBV2 and TRBJ2-1): EPEVTQTPSHQVTQMGQEVILRCVPISNHLYFYWYRQILGQKVEFLVSFYNNEISEKSEIFDDQFSVERPDGSNFTLKIRSTKLEDSAMYFCASSPGQGPTEQFFGPGTRLTVL.